This T cell receptor (beta chain) originates from a study of blood T cell repertoires in COVID-19. At the level of the study: PBMCs, B-cell-depleted T cells, or T cells provided the cDNA or gDNA that made up the material.

Only in-frame clones appear in the TCRdb table, and some are missing; sequencing was by immunoSEQ multiplex PCR. The sample lists some 97,000 clones, more than 65% occurring once. V was trimmed by 0 bases and J by 4 bases, leaving 15 bases between them. Germline values: CDR1 LGHDT, CDR2 YNNKEL (reference sequence). The CDR3 spans 17 residues. The rearrangement uses TRBV3-1 (or the pseudogene TRBV3-2) and TRBJ1-4; a weak D match, TRBD1 (5 bases). Sequencing was performed on peripheral blood. This sequence originates from a woman in her 70s with acute or convalescent COVID-19. Here the CDR3 reads CASSQDFVQGINEKLFF. CDR3 bases: TGTGCCAGCAGCCAAGATTTTGTCCAGGGCATTAATGAAAAACTGTTTTTT.